The next 25 T cell receptor beta chains were all read from a single sample in a study of shared clonotypes between healthy human individuals. Only in-frame clones appear in the TCRdb table, and some are missing; sequencing was by immunoSEQ multiplex PCR. The sample gives around 700,000 clones, 73% of which show up once; around 1.7% is in the top ten. The specimen was memory CD4+ T cells sorted from blood. Documented subset: CD45RA-negative fraction. The receptors were sampled from a woman under 40 in good health.

Worth noting for this clone: Other DNA sequences in this specimen translate into the identical CDR3. This chain joins TRBV28 and TRBJ2-3, with D uncertain. The V and J ends lost 2 bases and 1 base respectively, with 4 bases between them. Germline V gene data show CDR1 as MDHEN and CDR2 as SYDVKM. This CDR3 has 13 amino acids. CDR3 in amino acids: CASSLGGTDTQYF. The CDR3 DNA reads TGTGCCAGCAGTTTAGGGGGCACAGATACGCAGTATTTT.

The genes are TRBV5-4 and TRBJ2-3; 13 bases are a match to TRBD2. Germline assignment: CDR1 SGHNT and CDR2 YYREEE (reference sequence). Trimming cost V 4 bases and J 2 bases; bases outside gene matches: 7. The CDR3 loop spans 17 amino acids. This chain's CDR3 is CASSERLAGGSTDTQYF. In nucleotides, the CDR3 is TGTGCCAGCAGCGAAAGACTAGCGGGAGGTTCCACAGATACGCAGTATTTT.

The chain employs TRBV27 and TRBJ1-1; 8 nucleotides agree with TRBD1. The CDR3 extends over 17 amino acids. CDR1 is MNHEY, CDR2 SMNVEV, per germline (reference sequence). V dropped 2 bases and J dropped 5; count of bases not matched to a gene: 13. The CDR3 region is CASSLRALGQGQTEAFF. CDR3 in DNA: TGTGCCAGCAGTTTAAGGGCCTTAGGACAGGGCCAAACTGAAGCTTTCTTT.

This chain uses TRBV18 with TRBJ1-4, with D hard to call. The CDR3 loop spans 12 amino acids. V lost 3 bases and J 3 bases, leaving 2 bases between the germline ends. Germline V gene sequence: CDR1 KGHSH, CDR2 LQKENI. CDR3 coding DNA: TGTGCCAGCTCACCCGCTAATGAAAAACTGTTTTTT. Encoded protein: CASSPANEKLFF.

The chain employs TRBV7-9 and TRBJ1-2; 8 positions agree with TRBD1. Germline V gene sequence: CDR1 SEHNR, CDR2 FQNEAQ (reference sequence). Unmatched junction bases numbered 9, after V lost 5 bases and J lost 1 base. This CDR3 has 16 amino acids. The CDR3 protein is CASSPSRDRLNYGYTF. DNA of the CDR3: TGTGCCAGCAGCCCGTCCCGGGACAGGCTTAACTATGGCTACACCTTC.

DNA of the CDR3: TGTGCCAGCAGCTTAGGGCCGAGCTATGGCTACACCTTC. As protein: CASSLGPSYGYTF. The V gene is TRBV7-8, the J gene TRBJ1-2; D unresolved. The CDR3 extends over 13 amino acids. Germline loops: CDR1 SGHVS, CDR2 FQNEAQ. Trimming removed 1 base at V and 4 bases at J, with 7 bases between.

Regarding this clone: The same CDR3 can be traced to other DNA sequences in this sample. The chain carries TRBV14 and TRBJ2-2; the D is unclear. The CDR3 loop spans 16 amino acids. Germline V gives CDR1 SGHDN, CDR2 FVKESK. The V and J ends lost 0 bases and 0 bases respectively, with 8 bases between them. In nucleotides, the CDR3 is TGTGCCAGCAGCCAAGAGGGTAGGGCGAACACCGGGGAGCTGTTTTTT. Its translation is CASSQEGRANTGELFF.

The chain carries TRBV13 and TRBJ2-7; weak D call: TRBD2 (5 bases). Trimming took off 6 bases at V and 2 bases at J, with 11 bases between the two ends. CDR1 and CDR2 from the germline V gene are PRHDT and FYEKMQ (reference sequence). The CDR3 covers 13 residues. The CDR3: CASSSGITYEQYF. CDR3 in DNA: TGTGCCAGCAGTTCCGGGATTACCTACGAGCAGTACTTC.

The genes are TRBV6-1 and TRBJ1-1; D gene ambiguous. The CDR3 contains 12 residues. Trimming removed 8 bases from V and 11 bases from J, with 18 bases in between. Germline V gene sequence: CDR1 MNHNS, CDR2 SASEGT. Here the CDR3 DNA reads TGTGCCAGCTTAACGTCAGGCAGGTTTGCTTTCTTT. Its translation: CASLTSGRFAFF.

The chain links TRBV5-1 to TRBJ2-3; D is ambiguous. Germline V gene lookup returns CDR1 SGHRS and CDR2 YFSETQ. The CDR3 consists of 13 residues. Trimming took off 0 bases at V and 4 bases at J, with 6 bases between the two ends. Written as DNA, the CDR3 is TGCGCCAGCAGCTTGGAAAACTCAGATACGCAGTATTTT. It specifies CASSLENSDTQYF.

The chain couples TRBV4-2 to TRBJ2-3; 10 bases map to TRBD2. The J segment lost 1 base and the V segment lost 4 bases, leaving 5 bases of the junction unmatched. Germline assignment: CDR1 LGHNA and CDR2 YNFKEQ. This CDR3 contains 16 residues. The CDR3 region is CASSPGGTSGTDTQYF. Written as DNA, the CDR3 is TGTGCCAGCAGCCCAGGCGGGACTAGCGGCACAGATACGCAGTATTTT.

The chain employs TRBV6-1 and TRBJ2-3; D is ambiguous. The CDR3 is 15 amino acids. In germline, CDR1 is MNHNS, CDR2 SASEGT. Trimming removed 4 bases from V and 0 bases from J, with 11 bases in between. The chain's CDR3 is CASSARSFSTDTQYF. The CDR3 nucleotides read TGTGCCAGCAGTGCCCGGAGTTTCAGCACAGATACGCAGTATTTT.

The V gene is TRBV6-5, the J gene TRBJ2-5; unclear D gene. The germline V and J ends were trimmed by 0 bases and 3 bases, with 11 bases remaining between them. The CDR3 loop spans 15 amino acids. Germline V gene sequence: CDR1 MNHEY, CDR2 SVGAGI. The CDR3 DNA reads TGTGCCAGCAGTTACTCGTGGGCAGCGAAAGAGACCCAGTACTTC. It encodes CASSYSWAAKETQYF.

This chain connects TRBV28 to TRBJ2-7; D might be TRBD1 or TRBD2, each matching 5 bases. Germline assignment: CDR1 MDHEN and CDR2 SYDVKM. The ends were cut back, 6 bases at V and 0 bases at J, with 15 bases in the middle. The CDR3 is made up of 15 amino acids. The CDR3: CASRPPWGSSYEQYF. The CDR3 bases are TGTGCCAGCAGGCCCCCTTGGGGGAGCTCCTACGAGCAGTACTTC.

The chain uses TRBV27 and TRBJ2-5, with 15 bases aligning to TRBD2. Germline CDR1 reads MNHEY; CDR2 reads SMNVEV (reference sequence). The V and J ends lost 5 bases and 4 bases, in that order; junction bases with no gene match: 14. This CDR3 is built from 19 residues. CDR3 sequence: CASSQTGLAGGPSSETQYF. The CDR3 DNA is TGTGCCAGCAGTCAGACCGGACTAGCGGGAGGGCCTAGCTCAGAGACCCAGTACTTC.

This chain uses TRBV2 with TRBJ2-3, with 7 positions matching TRBD1. V lost 6 bases, J lost 0 bases, and 6 bases stayed unmatched. Germline CDR1 and CDR2: SNHLY and FYNNEI. The CDR3 extends over 15 amino acids. The CDR3 sequence: CASRAQGSSTDTQYF. The CDR3 DNA reads as TGTGCCAGCAGAGCACAGGGGTCTAGCACAGATACGCAGTATTTT.

The chain links TRBV6-5 to TRBJ1-2; D gene uncertain. In germline, CDR1 is MNHEY, CDR2 SVGAGI. Trimming removed 7 bases at V and 0 bases at J, with 9 bases between. The CDR3 covers 13 residues. Here the CDR3 DNA reads TGTGCCAGCACTAAGGGCTCTAACTATGGCTACACCTTC. Encoded protein: CASTKGSNYGYTF.

CDR3 sequence: CASSQEWDRGLVEQFF. CDR3 DNA: TGCGCCAGCAGCCAAGAATGGGACAGGGGGTTAGTTGAGCAGTTCTTC. The chain links TRBV4-1 to TRBJ2-1; 11 bases match TRBD1. CDR3 length: 16 amino acids. J lost 9 bases, V lost 0 bases, and 7 bases had no gene match. Germline loops: CDR1 MGHRA, CDR2 YSYEKL.

This chain joins TRBV11-2 and TRBJ1-3, with D unresolved. CDR1 SGHAT and CDR2 FQNNGV come from the germline V gene. Trimming removed 5 bases from V and 4 bases from J, with 12 bases in between. The CDR3 runs 14 residues. The CDR3 loop reads CASSQKTGGNTIYF. In DNA, the CDR3 is TGTGCCAGCAGCCAAAAGACGGGGGGAAACACCATATATTTT.

The table lists this clone with a few counts. The chain couples TRBV28 to TRBJ1-1, with 7 bases fitting TRBD1. V was clipped by 8 bases and J by 4 bases; unmatched bases: 7. CDR3 length: 13 residues. Per germline, CDR1 MDHEN and CDR2 SYDVKM. CDR3 sequence: CASFTGASTEAFF. CDR3 coding DNA: TGTGCCAGCTTTACAGGGGCGAGCACTGAAGCTTTCTTT.

This chain connects TRBV7-6 to TRBJ2-5; no firm D call. The DNA end favors TRBJ2-7, so the J call may be wrong. CDR3 length equals 12 residues. The germline CDR1 and CDR2 sequences are SGHVS and FNYEAQ. In DNA form, the CDR3 reads TGTGCCAGCAGCTTAGGGCGGACCGAGCAGTACTTC. It codes for CASSLGRTEQYF.

V gene TRBV29-1 combines with J gene TRBJ2-1; 13 bases agree with TRBD2. The germline gives CDR1 SQVTM, CDR2 ANQGSEA. This CDR3 has 16 amino acids. V shed 6 bases and J 0 bases; nucleotides not matched to a gene: 5. The CDR3: CSVLGLAGSSYNEQFF. For the CDR3, the DNA is TGCAGCGTCCTGGGACTAGCGGGGTCCTCCTACAATGAGCAGTTCTTC.

This clone was seen only a few times. The chain joins TRBV4-2 to TRBJ2-2, with TRBD1 as a possible D gene (6 bases). CDR1 LGHNA and CDR2 YNFKEQ come from the germline V gene. The CDR3 is 13 residues long. Deletions cut 4 bases from V and 8 bases from J, with 11 bases between. CDR3 loop: CASSLDRTGELFF. The CDR3 coding sequence is TGTGCCAGCAGCCTCGACAGGACTGGGGAGCTGTTTTTT.

V and J are TRBV7-9 and TRBJ2-7, with 9 bases identical to TRBD1. Germline trimming cut 5 bases from V and 6 bases from J; bases unmatched to any gene: 5. Germline values: CDR1 SEHNR, CDR2 FQNEAQ (reference sequence). CDR3 length: 13 amino acids. The CDR3: CASSRDRAGEQYF. For the CDR3, the DNA is TGTGCCAGCAGCCGGGACAGGGCGGGCGAGCAGTACTTC.

The chain links TRBV6-5 to TRBJ2-1; 10 nucleotides align to TRBD1. The CDR3 is 13 residues long. Losses at the gene ends were 7 bases for V and 8 bases for J; bases not matched to a gene: 5. The V gene's germline CDR1 is MNHEY and CDR2 SVGAGI. CDR3 sequence: CASNRQGAYEQFF. CDR3 coding DNA: TGTGCCAGCAATCGACAGGGGGCTTATGAGCAGTTCTTC.